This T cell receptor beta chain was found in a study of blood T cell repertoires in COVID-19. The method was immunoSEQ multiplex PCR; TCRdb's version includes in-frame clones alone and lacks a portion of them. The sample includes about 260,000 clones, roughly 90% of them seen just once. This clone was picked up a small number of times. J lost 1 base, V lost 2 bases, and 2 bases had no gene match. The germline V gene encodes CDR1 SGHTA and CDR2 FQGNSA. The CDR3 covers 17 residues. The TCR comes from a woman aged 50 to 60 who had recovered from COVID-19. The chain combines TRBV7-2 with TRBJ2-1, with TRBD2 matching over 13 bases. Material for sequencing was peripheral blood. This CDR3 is CASSLSGLAGSYNEQFF. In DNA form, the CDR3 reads TGTGCCAGCAGCTTATCGGGACTAGCGGGATCCTACAATGAGCAGTTCTTC.